This is a list of T cell receptor beta chains from one sample in a study of technical replicates of blood from a few donors. Only in-frame clones appear in the TCRdb table, and some are missing; sequencing was by immunoSEQ multiplex PCR. The sample contains some 98,000 clones, around 95% of which appear only once. The sample taken for sequencing was T cells isolated from PBMCs. The receptors shown here come from a human donor in good health. Each CDR3 is given without its conserved first and last residue.

v_gene	j_gene	CDR3aa
TRBV7-9	TRBJ2-7	ASSSDRLAGGYEQY
TRBV29-1	TRBJ1-2	SAHSIYGYT
TRBV4-1	TRBJ2-5	ASSLISGGSGETQY
TRBV7-9	TRBJ2-7	ASSFGQGVDYEQY
TRBV5-4	TRBJ2-7	ASSKGGLAGDEQY
TRBV2	TRBJ1-3	ASSQDRGNTIY
TRBV20-1	TRBJ2-1	SARVTDEQF
TRBV4-1	TRBJ1-2	ASSQERAGNYGYT
TRBV27	TRBJ2-7	ASSLSTGVGQY
TRBV7-8	TRBJ1-5	ASSQRGGEYSNQPQH
TRBV4-1	TRBJ2-1	ASSQERVNEQF
TRBV6-6	TRBJ2-2	ASSYGGAGATGELF
TRBV21-1	TRBJ2-4	ASSNGTPGNIQY
TRBV7-2	TRBJ2-1	ASSLALASGGRLVYNEQF
TRBV11-1	TRBJ2-7	ASSLVGEQY
TRBV5-5	TRBJ1-5	ASSLAGTDNQPQH